This T cell receptor beta chain was sequenced in a study of cytomegalovirus exposure and HLA in healthy donors. As for this clone: Its cognate antigen is unknown.

Study-wide results and caveats: In a later analysis, a missense DCLRE1C variant was linked to TCR beta V- and J-gene trimming.

A multiplex PCR was run with 60 Vbeta primers and 13 Jbeta primers. Some clones are missing from TCRdb's copy, which holds only in-frame ones; the method was immunoSEQ multiplex PCR. The data contain 150,000 or so clones, 84% of them singletons. Trimming stripped 0 bases from V and 2 bases from J, with 14 bases between. The CDR3 runs to 16 residues. Germline CDR1 and CDR2: SGHNT and YYREEE (reference sequence). This receptor was taken from a man aged 18 to 35 in good health and CMV-seronegative. The sample was PBMCs. The chain is built from TRBV5-4 and TRBJ1-1, with TRBD1 as a possible D gene (6 bases). In DNA form, the CDR3 reads TGTGCCAGCAGCTTGGGGGGCGGACAGTTCAACACTGAAGCTTTCTTT. Translated: CASSLGGGQFNTEAFF.